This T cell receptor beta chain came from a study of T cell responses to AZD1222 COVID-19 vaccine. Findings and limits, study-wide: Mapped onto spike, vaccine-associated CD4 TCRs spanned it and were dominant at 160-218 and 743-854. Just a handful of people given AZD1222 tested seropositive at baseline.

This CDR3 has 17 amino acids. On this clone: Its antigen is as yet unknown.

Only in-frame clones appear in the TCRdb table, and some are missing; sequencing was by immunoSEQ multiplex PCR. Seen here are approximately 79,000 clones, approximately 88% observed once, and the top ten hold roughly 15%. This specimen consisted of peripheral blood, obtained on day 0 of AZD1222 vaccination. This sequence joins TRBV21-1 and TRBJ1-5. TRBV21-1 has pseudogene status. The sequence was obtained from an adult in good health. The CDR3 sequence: CASSKGGQNSGGQPQHF. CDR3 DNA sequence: TGTGCCAGCAGCAAAGGGGGACAGAACAGCGGGGGTCAGCCCCAGCATTTT.